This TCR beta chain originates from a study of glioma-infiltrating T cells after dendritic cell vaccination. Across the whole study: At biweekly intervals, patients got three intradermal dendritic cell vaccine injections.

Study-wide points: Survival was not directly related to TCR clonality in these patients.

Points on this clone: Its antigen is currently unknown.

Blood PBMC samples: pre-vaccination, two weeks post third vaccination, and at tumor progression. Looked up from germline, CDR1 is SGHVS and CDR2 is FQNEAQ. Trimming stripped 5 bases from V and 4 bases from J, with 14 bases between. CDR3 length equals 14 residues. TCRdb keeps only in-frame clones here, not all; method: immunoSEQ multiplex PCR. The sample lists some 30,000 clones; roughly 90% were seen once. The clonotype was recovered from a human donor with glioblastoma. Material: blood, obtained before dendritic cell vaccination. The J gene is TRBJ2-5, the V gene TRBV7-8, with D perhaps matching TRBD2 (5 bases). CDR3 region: CASSSIGVSETQYF. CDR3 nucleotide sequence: TGTGCCAGCAGCAGTATCGGGGTATCAGAGACCCAGTACTTC.